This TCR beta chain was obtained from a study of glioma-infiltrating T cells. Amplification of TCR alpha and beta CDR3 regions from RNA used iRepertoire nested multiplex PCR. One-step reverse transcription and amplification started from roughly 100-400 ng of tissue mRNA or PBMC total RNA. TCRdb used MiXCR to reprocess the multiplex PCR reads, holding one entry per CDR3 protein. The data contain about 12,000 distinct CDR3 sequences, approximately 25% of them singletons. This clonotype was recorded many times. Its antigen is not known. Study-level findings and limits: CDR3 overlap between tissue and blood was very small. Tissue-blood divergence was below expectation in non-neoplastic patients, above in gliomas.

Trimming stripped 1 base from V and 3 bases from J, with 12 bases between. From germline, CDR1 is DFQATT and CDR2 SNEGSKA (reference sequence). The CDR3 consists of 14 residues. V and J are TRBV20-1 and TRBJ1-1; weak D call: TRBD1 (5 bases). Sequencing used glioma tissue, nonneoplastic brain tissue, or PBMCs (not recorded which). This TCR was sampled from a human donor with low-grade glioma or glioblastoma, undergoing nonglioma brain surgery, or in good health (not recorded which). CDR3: CSARGDMGDTEAFF. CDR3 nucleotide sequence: TGCAGTGCTAGAGGTGACATGGGGGACACTGAAGCTTTCTTT.